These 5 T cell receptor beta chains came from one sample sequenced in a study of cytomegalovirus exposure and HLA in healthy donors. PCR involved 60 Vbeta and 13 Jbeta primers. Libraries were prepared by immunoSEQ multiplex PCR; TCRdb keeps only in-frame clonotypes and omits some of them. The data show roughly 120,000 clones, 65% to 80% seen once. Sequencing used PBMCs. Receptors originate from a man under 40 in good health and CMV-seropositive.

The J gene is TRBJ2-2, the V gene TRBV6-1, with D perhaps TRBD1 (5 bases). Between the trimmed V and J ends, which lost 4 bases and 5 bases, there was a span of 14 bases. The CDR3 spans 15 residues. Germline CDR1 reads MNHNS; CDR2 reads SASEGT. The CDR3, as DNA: TGTGCCAGCAGTGCACGAAATAGGGGAACCGGGGAGCTGTTTTTT. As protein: CASSARNRGTGELFF.

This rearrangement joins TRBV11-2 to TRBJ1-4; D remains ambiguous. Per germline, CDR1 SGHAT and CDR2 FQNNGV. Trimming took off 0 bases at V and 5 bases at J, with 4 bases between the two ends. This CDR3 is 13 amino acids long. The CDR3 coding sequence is TGTGCCAGCAGCTTAGACAGAAATGAAAAACTGTTTTTT. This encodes CASSLDRNEKLFF.

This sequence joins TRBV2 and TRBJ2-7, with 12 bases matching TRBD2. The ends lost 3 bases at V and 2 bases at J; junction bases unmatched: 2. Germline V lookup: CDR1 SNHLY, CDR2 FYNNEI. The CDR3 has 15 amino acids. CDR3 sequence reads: CASSETSGGAYEQYF. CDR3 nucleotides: TGTGCCAGCAGTGAGACTAGCGGGGGCGCCTACGAGCAGTACTTC.

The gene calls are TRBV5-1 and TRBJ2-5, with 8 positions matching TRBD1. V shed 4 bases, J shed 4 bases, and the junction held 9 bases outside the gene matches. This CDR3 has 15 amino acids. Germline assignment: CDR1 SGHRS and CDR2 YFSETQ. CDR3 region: CASSQVPGGGETQYF. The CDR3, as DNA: TGCGCCAGCAGCCAGGTCCCAGGGGGCGGAGAGACCCAGTACTTC.

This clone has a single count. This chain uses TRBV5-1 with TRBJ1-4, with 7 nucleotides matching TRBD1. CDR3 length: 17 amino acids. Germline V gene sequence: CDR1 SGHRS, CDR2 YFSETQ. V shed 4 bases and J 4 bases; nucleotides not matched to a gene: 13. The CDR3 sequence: CASSPHRGDRNNEKLFF. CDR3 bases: TGCGCCAGCAGCCCCCATAGGGGGGACAGAAATAATGAAAAACTGTTTTTT.